Below, 14 T cell receptor beta chains from the same sample are listed, as sequenced in a study of cytomegalovirus exposure and HLA in healthy donors (TCRdb year 2017). The library was produced with the immunoSEQ multiplex PCR assay. A mixture of 60 forward primers for TCR Vbeta segments and 13 reverse primers for TCR Jbeta segments was used in the multiplex PCR. TCRdb obtained this table from immuneACCESS and retained in-frame rearrangements with V and J assigned. These tables miss some clones; where compared with another copy, unresolved V genes account for less than half of the shortfall, and the remainder is unexplained. The sample table shows roughly 90,000 clones, and around 79% are seen once. The ten biggest clones cover around 4.6% of the sample. The source material was PBMCs. These receptors originate from a woman aged 40 to 55 in good health and CMV-seropositive.

The chain has TRBV5-1 and TRBJ2-2; D possibly corresponds to TRBD2 (6 bases). V lost 4 bases and J 9 bases, leaving 19 bases between the germline ends. From germline, CDR1 is SGHRS and CDR2 YFSETQ. This CDR3 spans 15 amino acids. The CDR3 protein is CASSEPGTLDRELFF. Written as DNA, the CDR3 is TGCGCCAGCAGCGAACCCGGGACTCTCGATAGGGAGCTGTTTTTT.

This clone has a count of ten or more. The rearrangement uses TRBV7-9 and TRBJ1-1, with a tentative D call TRBD1 (5 bases). Germline values: CDR1 SEHNR, CDR2 FQNEAQ (reference sequence). This CDR3 has 13 amino acids. V was trimmed by 5 bases and J by 6 bases, leaving 13 bases between them. CDR3 nucleotide sequence: TGTGCCAGCAGCCCCGGACATCAGGCTGAAGCTTTCTTT. It yields the protein CASSPGHQAEAFF. Filled out from reference TRBV7-9 and TRBJ1-1, the complete variable domain reads DTGVSQNPRHKITKRGQNVTFRCDPISEHNRLYWYRQTLGQGPEFLTYFQNEAQLEKSRLLSDRFSAERPKGSFSTLEIQRTEQGDSAMYLCASSPGHQAEAFFGQGTRLTVV.

This chain uses TRBV6-6 with TRBJ2-7; 8 bases align to TRBD2. CDR1 and CDR2 (germline): MNHNY, SVGAGI (reference sequence). Trimming took 7 bases from V and 3 from J; bases not matched to a gene: 11. The CDR3 is 15 amino acids. The CDR3 DNA follows: TGTGCCAGCACATCGGACGGGGGGGTAAACTACGAGCAGTACTTC. It codes for CASTSDGGVNYEQYF.

This clone was seen at least ten times. J is TRBJ1-4 and V is TRBV5-4; TRBD1 matches at 7 bases. In germline, CDR1 is SGHNT, CDR2 YYREEE (reference sequence). V trimming: 1 base; J trimming: 8 bases; junction bases outside the gene matches: 8. CDR3 length equals 15 residues. In DNA, the CDR3 is TGTGCCAGCAGCTTGCGAAGGGGGCTGACGGAAAAACTGTTTTTT. This sequence encodes CASSLRRGLTEKLFF.

The genes are TRBV11-3 and TRBJ2-7, with 8 bases identical to TRBD2. Germline V gives CDR1 SGHNT, CDR2 YENEEA. There are 16 residues in the CDR3. The junction had 12 bases not matched to a gene; V was cut back by 5 bases and J by 3 bases. The CDR3 DNA follows: TGTGCCAGCAGCCCTCCGATGAGCGGGGGATACTACGAGCAGTACTTC. Amino acids: CASSPPMSGGYYEQYF.

By sample fraction, this clone is medium-sized. The chain has TRBV19 and TRBJ2-2, with D unclear. CDR3 size: 12 residues. Between the trimmed V and J ends, which lost 10 bases and 3 bases, there was a span of 9 bases. Germline V CDR1 and CDR2: LNHDA, SQIVND (reference sequence). Written as DNA, the CDR3 is TGTGCCACTGAGAGCTACACCGGGGAGCTGTTTTTT. This encodes CATESYTGELFF.

This clone was seen once. J is TRBJ2-5 and V is TRBV10-3; 8 positions agree with TRBD2. V dropped 10 bases and J dropped 5; count of bases not matched to a gene: 9. The CDR3 extends over 13 amino acids. Germline V gene data show CDR1 as ENHRY and CDR2 as SYGVKD. In DNA, the CDR3 is TGTGCCACTATAGCGGGGCTCGGGGAGACCCAGTACTTC. Translating gives CATIAGLGETQYF.

The table lists this clone with a few counts. The chain is built from TRBV19 and TRBJ2-1; D is ambiguous. V dropped 9 bases and J dropped 0 bases, with 15 bases sitting between them. CDR1 and CDR2 from the germline V gene are LNHDA and SQIVND (reference sequence). This CDR3 spans 15 amino acids. In DNA form, the CDR3 reads TGTGCCAGCCAAGAGTACCTACGCTCCTACAATGAGCAGTTCTTC. It is translated as CASQEYLRSYNEQFF.

The gene calls are TRBV7-9 and TRBJ1-1, with 9 positions matching TRBD1. This CDR3 comprises 14 residues. Germline CDR1 and CDR2: SEHNR and FQNEAQ (reference sequence). The trim removed 6 bases at V and 11 bases at J, leaving 13 bases unmatched. CDR3: CASRSGTGSFGAFF. In DNA form, the CDR3 reads TGTGCCAGCAGATCCGGGACAGGGAGTTTCGGGGCTTTCTTT.

The rearrangement uses TRBV7-9 and TRBJ2-5, with D unresolved. TRBJ2-7 matches the DNA end more closely, so the J call is doubtful. The CDR3 runs to 13 residues. In germline, CDR1 is SEHNR, CDR2 FQNEAQ (reference sequence). The CDR3 region is CASSDIISYEQYF. The DNA for the CDR3 is TGTGCCAGCTCCGACATCATCTCCTACGAGCAGTACTTC.

The chain is built from TRBV5-1 and TRBJ2-7; 7 nucleotides align to TRBD1. V lost 4 bases to trimming and J lost 5 bases; unmatched junction nucleotides: 9. This CDR3 comprises 14 residues. In germline, CDR1 is SGHRS, CDR2 YFSETQ. As DNA, the CDR3 is TGCGCCAGCAGCGCAGACAGGGAAGTCCACGAGCAGTACTTC. Protein product: CASSADREVHEQYF.

The gene calls are TRBV15 and TRBJ2-3, with 9 bases aligning to TRBD2. The CDR3 is 16 residues long. V shed 1 base, J shed 6 bases, and the junction held 8 bases outside the gene matches. CDR1 is LNHNV and CDR2 is YYDKDF in the germline V gene (reference sequence). The CDR3 nucleotides are TGTGCCACCAGCAGAGTTGCGGGAGGGCTAGGGGATACGCAGTATTTT. As protein: CATSRVAGGLGDTQYF.

The chain recombines TRBV5-1 with TRBJ1-2, with 8 positions matching TRBD1. Trimming took 4 bases from V and 4 from J; bases not matched to a gene: 9. This CDR3 spans 15 amino acids. CDR1 is SGHRS, CDR2 YFSETQ, per germline. The CDR3 sequence: CASSLDRGRGYGYTF. The CDR3 nucleotides read TGCGCCAGCAGCCTAGACAGGGGTAGGGGCTATGGCTACACCTTC.

V usage is TRBV7-9 and J usage is TRBJ2-7; 7 nucleotides match TRBD1. The V gene's germline CDR1 is SEHNR and CDR2 FQNEAQ (reference sequence). V trimming: 7 bases; J trimming: 2 bases; junction bases outside the gene matches: 5. This CDR3 comprises 13 residues. CDR3 nucleotide sequence: TGTGCCAGCAACCAGGGACAGACCTACGAGCAGTACTTC. It yields the protein CASNQGQTYEQYF. Supplemented by reference TRBV7-9 and TRBJ2-7, the full variable domain reads DTGVSQNPRHKITKRGQNVTFRCDPISEHNRLYWYRQTLGQGPEFLTYFQNEAQLEKSRLLSDRFSAERPKGSFSTLEIQRTEQGDSAMYLCASNQGQTYEQYFGPGTRLTVT.